This T cell receptor (beta chain) was observed in a study of Graves' ophthalmopathy and Graves' hyperthyroidism (dated by TCRdb to 2016 to 2019). Broadly, across the study: Peripheral blood samples were taken at the time of initial diagnosis, before any treatment was given. In a handful of hyperthyroidism patients, the T-cell repertoire of thyroid tissue was compared with the T-cell repertoire of blood. For independent validation, a separate cohort was made up of approximately 19 hyperthyroidism patients plus 17 patients who later progressed from hyperthyroidism to ophthalmopathy. In total, around 130 blood samples were TCR-sequenced: fewer than 50 ophthalmopathy, some 75 hyperthyroidism and some 17 hyperthyroidism-to-ophthalmopathy patients. To tell Graves' ophthalmopathy apart from Graves' hyperthyroidism, and to predict which patients would progress to ophthalmopathy, the study relied on TCR beta repertoire signatures. After sampling, hyperthyroidism patients received methimazole starting at 30 mg daily, and ophthalmopathy patients received high-dose intravenous methylprednisolone. To explore V-J signatures that distinguish ophthalmopathy from hyperthyroidism, a discovery set of more than 90 patients was enrolled, made up of 40 to 45 with ophthalmopathy and some 60 with stable hyperthyroidism. The 90 to 100 discovery patients were randomly split 7:3 into training and test sets.

Hyperthyroidism was considered stable if no progression to ophthalmopathy occurred within 18 months of follow-up. Hyperthyroidism patients were newly diagnosed, with disease duration under 2 months, and aged 18 to 65 years. Patients with other autoimmune diseases, uncontrolled infections, pregnancy or lactation were excluded from the study. Clinical symptoms, serum thyroxine, TRAb, thyroid ultrasound and orbital computed tomography formed the basis of the diagnosis. Ficoll-Paque density gradient centrifugation was used to isolate PBMCs from approximately 10 ml of fresh peripheral blood. Total RNA was extracted using Trizol reagent, and RNA quality was checked on an Agilent 2100 Bioanalyzer. TCR beta CDR3 regions were amplified from RNA transcripts for repertoire sequencing. HTBI primers and the Qiagen OneStep RT-PCR kit were used in a first-round RT-PCR, which was followed by a second-round multiplex PCR, size selection and purification. Libraries were sequenced on an Illumina HiSeq2000 using paired-end 100 bp reads. For the original study's pipeline: Reads were processed with SOAPnuke, discarding reads with adapters, uncalled bases, mean Phred below 15, or no exact constant-primer or identifier match. COPE v1.2.5 was used to merge high-quality paired reads. Unique nucleotide sequences were defined as clonotypes and aligned to IMGT TRB V, D and J references using MiTCR v1.1. Analysis was restricted to V-J combinations with a frequency above 0.0001, which covered about 99% of repertoires. A TCR clonal expansion and chaos score per V-J combination was defined as the ratio of F50 clonal expansion to chaos observed in the TCRdist matrix. Features were reduced by Welch's t-statistics and random forest to roughly 14 V-J combinations, which fed a naive Bayes classifier. The similarity between thyroid and blood repertoires was quantified using the Morisita-Horn index. TCRdb handled the public reads itself, with Q25 trimming in fastp and clone calling in MiXCR, and kept productive beta chains. Under each unique CDR3 protein, matching rows form one entry showing the most common genes and DNA. In this record, the V and J calls reflect TCRdb's handling and not the investigators' own analysis. This sample holds under 800,000 distinct CDR3 sequences; about a fifth were observed only once. The leading ten clones occupy roughly 6.9% of the sample.

Trimming removed 5 bases from V and 5 bases from J; the gene matches leave 5 bases unexplained. The CDR3, cysteine through phenylalanine, is 12 amino acids long. Only the CDR3 DNA is retained, 36 bases long and in frame from the first base. Via the germline V gene (reference sequence), CDR1 is DFQATT and CDR2 SNEGSKA. Paper-wide results and their limitations: No statistical method was used to predetermine the sample size, and group allocation was not hidden from the investigators. Among expanded thyroid clonotypes with frequency above 0.001, most also showed up in blood, which suggests that blood repertoires may reflect the thyroid immune response. Ophthalmopathy was separated from stable hyperthyroidism by the 13-signature model with just under 90% sensitivity and about 81% specificity in cross-validation and with 80%/75% in the test set. In validation, the model predicted ophthalmopathy progression with about 70% sensitivity and roughly 72% specificity; eleven to twelve predicted patients were CT-confirmed with GO in a median of approximately 6.5 months.

This clonotype was recorded at least ten times. No antigen is known for it. It has no much larger one-base neighbor in the sample; base qualities were not kept. Recombination linked TRBV20-1 to TRBJ1-2, and 7 bases in between align with TRBD1. This receptor was taken from a woman in her late teens or twenties with stable Graves' hyperthyroidism. Some clones in this sample may be carry-over from other donors' samples. Donor details come from another sample of the same person, matched by shared clones. The sample taken for sequencing was peripheral blood. The base sequence is TGCAGTGCTTGGGACAGCGAATATGGCTACACCTTC. This gives the protein CSAWDSEYGYTF.